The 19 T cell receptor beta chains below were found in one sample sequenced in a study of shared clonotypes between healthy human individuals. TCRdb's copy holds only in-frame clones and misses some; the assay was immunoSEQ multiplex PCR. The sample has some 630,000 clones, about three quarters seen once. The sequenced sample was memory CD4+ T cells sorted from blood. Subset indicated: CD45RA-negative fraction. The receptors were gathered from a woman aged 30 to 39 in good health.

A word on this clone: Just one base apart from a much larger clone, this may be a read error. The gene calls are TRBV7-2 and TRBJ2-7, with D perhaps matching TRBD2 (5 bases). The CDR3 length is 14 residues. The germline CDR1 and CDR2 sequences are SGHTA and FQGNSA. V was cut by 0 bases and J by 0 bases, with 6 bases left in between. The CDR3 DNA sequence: TGTGCCAGCAGCTTAGCGGGGAGCTCCTACGAGCAGTACTTC. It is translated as CASSLAGSSYEQYF.

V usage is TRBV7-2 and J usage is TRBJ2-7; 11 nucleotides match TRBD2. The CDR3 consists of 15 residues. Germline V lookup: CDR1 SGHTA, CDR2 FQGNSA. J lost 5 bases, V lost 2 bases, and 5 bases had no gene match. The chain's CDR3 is CASSLTSGSTHEQYF. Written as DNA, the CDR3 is TGTGCCAGCAGCTTAACTAGCGGGAGCACCCACGAGCAGTACTTC.

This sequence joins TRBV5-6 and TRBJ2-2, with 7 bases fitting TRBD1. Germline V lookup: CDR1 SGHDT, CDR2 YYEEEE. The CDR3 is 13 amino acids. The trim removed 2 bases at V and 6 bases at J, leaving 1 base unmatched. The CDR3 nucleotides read TGTGCCAGCAGCTTTGACAGGGCCGGGGAGCTGTTTTTT. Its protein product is CASSFDRAGELFF.

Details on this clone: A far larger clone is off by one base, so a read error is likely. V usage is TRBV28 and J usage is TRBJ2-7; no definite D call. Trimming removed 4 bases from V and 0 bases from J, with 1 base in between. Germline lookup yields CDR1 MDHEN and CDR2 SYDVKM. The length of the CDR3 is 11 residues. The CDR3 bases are TGTGCCAGCAGTTACTCCTACGAGCAGTACTTC. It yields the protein CASSYSYEQYF.

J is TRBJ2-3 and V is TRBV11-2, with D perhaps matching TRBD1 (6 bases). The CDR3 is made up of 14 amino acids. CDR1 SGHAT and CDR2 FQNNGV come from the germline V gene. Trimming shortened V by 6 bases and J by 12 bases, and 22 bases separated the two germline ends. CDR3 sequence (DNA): TGTGCCAGCAGAGGGGCGAAGGGGGACACTCACCAGTATTTT. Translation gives CASRGAKGDTHQYF.

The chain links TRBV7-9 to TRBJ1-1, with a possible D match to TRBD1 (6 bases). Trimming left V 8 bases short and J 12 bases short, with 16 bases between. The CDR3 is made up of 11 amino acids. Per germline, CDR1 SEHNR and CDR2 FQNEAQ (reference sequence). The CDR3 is CASGGHRETFF. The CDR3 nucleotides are TGTGCCAGCGGGGGTCACAGGGAAACTTTCTTT.

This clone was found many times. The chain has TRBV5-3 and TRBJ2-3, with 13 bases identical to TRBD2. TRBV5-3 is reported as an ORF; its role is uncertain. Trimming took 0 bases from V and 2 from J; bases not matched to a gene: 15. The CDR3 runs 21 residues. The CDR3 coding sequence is TGTGCCAGAAGCTTGGACGGACTAGCGGGAGCCTGGCCCACCCCCACAGATACGCAGTATTTT. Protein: CARSLDGLAGAWPTPTDTQYF.

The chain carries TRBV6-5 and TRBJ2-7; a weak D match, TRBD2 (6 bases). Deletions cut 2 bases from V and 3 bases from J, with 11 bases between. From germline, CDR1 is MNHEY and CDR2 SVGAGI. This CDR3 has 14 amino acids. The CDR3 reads CASSYRQEGYEQYF. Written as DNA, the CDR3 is TGTGCCAGCAGTTACCGTCAGGAGGGCTACGAGCAGTACTTC.

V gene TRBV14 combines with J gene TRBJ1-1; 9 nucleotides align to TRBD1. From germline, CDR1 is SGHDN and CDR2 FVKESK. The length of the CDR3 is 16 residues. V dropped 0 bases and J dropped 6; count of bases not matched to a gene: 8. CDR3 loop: CASSQDGTGGLAEAFF. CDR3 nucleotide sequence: TGTGCCAGCAGCCAAGATGGTACAGGGGGCCTCGCTGAAGCTTTCTTT.

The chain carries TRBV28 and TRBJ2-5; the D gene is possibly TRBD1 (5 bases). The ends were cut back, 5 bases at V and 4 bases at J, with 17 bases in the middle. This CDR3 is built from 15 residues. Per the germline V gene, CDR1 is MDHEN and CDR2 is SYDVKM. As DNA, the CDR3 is TGTGCCAGCAGTACTACCGGACGCAGGGCAGAGACCCAGTACTTC. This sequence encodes CASSTTGRRAETQYF.

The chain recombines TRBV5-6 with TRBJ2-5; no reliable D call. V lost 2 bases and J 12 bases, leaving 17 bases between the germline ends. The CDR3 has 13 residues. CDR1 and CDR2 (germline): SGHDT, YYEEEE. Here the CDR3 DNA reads TGTGCCAGCAGCTTATTCCTCAGGTCAGGAGAGTACTTC. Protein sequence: CASSLFLRSGEYF.

The CDR3 DNA follows: TGCGCCAGCAGTGGTTCTCCGGACGGTGTACAAGAGACCCAGTACTTC. Protein product: CASSGSPDGVQETQYF. The chain uses TRBV10-1 and TRBJ2-5; D is undetermined. Germline V gene data show CDR1 as WNHNN and CDR2 as SYGVQD (reference sequence). V shed 4 bases and J shed 2 bases, with 17 bases lying between them. The CDR3 length is 16 residues.

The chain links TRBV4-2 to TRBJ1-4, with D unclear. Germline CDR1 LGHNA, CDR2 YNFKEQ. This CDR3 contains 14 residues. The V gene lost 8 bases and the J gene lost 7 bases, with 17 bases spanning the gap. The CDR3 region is CASQEKTTGEKLFF. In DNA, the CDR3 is TGTGCCAGCCAAGAAAAAACGACCGGTGAAAAACTGTTTTTT.

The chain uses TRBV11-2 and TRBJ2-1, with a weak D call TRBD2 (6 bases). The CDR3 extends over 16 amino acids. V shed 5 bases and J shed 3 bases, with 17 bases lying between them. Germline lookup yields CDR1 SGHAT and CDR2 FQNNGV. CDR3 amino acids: CASSTSRGKYYNEQFF. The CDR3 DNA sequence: TGTGCCAGCAGCACTTCGCGCGGGAAATACTACAATGAGCAGTTCTTC. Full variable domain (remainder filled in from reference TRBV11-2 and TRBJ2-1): EAGVAQSPRYKIIEKRQSVAFWCNPISGHATLYWYQQILGQGPKLLIQFQNNGVVDDSQLPKDRFSAERLKGVDSTLKIQPAKLEDSAVYLCASSTSRGKYYNEQFFGPGTRLTVL.

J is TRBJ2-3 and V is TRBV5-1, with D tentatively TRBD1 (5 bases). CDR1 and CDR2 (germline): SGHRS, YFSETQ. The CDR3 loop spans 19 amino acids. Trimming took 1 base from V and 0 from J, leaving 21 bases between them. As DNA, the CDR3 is TGCGCCAGCAGCTTGAGGGGCCCGGCAGGCAGAACTAGCACAGATACGCAGTATTTT. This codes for CASSLRGPAGRTSTDTQYF.

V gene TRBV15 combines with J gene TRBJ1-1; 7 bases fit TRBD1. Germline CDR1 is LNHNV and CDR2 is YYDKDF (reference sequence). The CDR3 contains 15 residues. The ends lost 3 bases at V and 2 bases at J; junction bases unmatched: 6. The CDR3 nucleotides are TGTGCCACCAGCAGCCCTGGACAGGTAAACACTGAAGCTTTCTTT. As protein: CATSSPGQVNTEAFF.

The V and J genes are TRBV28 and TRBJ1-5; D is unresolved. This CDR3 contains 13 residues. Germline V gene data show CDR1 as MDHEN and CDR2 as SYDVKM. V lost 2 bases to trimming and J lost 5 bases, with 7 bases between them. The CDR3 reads CASSLPPDQPQHF. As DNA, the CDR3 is TGTGCCAGCAGTTTACCACCGGATCAGCCCCAGCATTTT.

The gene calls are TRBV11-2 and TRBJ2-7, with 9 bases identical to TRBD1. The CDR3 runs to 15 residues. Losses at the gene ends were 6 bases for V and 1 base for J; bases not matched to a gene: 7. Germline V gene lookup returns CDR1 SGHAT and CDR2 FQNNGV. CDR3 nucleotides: TGTGCCAGCAGAACACCGGGACAGGGATCCTACGAGCAGTACTTC. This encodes CASRTPGQGSYEQYF.

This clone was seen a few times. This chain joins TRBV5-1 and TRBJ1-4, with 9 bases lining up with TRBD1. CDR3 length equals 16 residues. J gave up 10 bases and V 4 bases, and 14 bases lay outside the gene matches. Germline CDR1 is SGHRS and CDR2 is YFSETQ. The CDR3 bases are TGCGCCAGCAGCGTGGGACAGGGAGCTCTATCGGGAAAACTGTTTTTT. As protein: CASSVGQGALSGKLFF.